This record concerns one T cell receptor beta chain sequence. Profiling relied on immunoSEQ multiplex PCR, and the TCRdb table lists in-frame clones only, not all of them. The sample consists of 20,000 to 25,000 clones, roughly 91% of them appearing once. After removal of 5 bases from V and 9 bases from J, the junction contained 6 bases not matched to a gene. The germline gives CDR1 MNHEY, CDR2 SVGAGI. The CDR3 consists of 14 residues. This entry comes from a study of untreated major depressive disorder. The sequenced sample was CD4+ T cells from PBMCs. V is TRBV6-5 and J is TRBJ1-6, with 8 bases lining up with TRBD1. The clonotype was recovered from a woman between 40 and 55 years old in good health. The CDR3 loop reads CASSGRQGSSPLHF. The CDR3 DNA reads as TGTGCCAGCAGTGGGAGACAGGGGAGTTCACCCCTCCACTTT.